What follows is one T cell receptor beta chain and its context. Investigators divided CD4+ cells into CD45RA+ naive and CD45RA-negative memory subsets. V lost 4 bases and J 2 bases, leaving 13 bases between the germline ends. Germline-derived CDR1 and CDR2 are SGDLS and YYNGEE. This CDR3 has 15 amino acids. This sample was included in a study of shared clonotypes between healthy human individuals. Sequenced by immunoSEQ multiplex PCR; TCRdb stores in-frame clones only, minus some. The table has roughly 2.4 million clones, around 95% seen once. The V call is TRBV9, the J call TRBJ1-3, with D possibly TRBD1 on 5 matching bases. Sequenced: naive CD4+ T cells sorted from blood. Subset denoted: CD45RA+ positively selected. The TCR was taken from a man aged 18 to 29 in good health. CDR3 nucleotide sequence: TGTGCCAGCAGCCCCATGGGGGGGGCTGGAAACACCATATATTTT. Amino acid sequence: CASSPMGGAGNTIYF.